The clone carrying this TCR beta chain was seen only a few times. The data were taken from a study of regulatory T cells in long-lasting Graves disease. Building the TCR beta libraries relied on iRepertoire HTBI primers, and CDR3 regions underwent Arm-PCR. TCRdb reprocessed the multiplex PCR reads via MiXCR and lists one record per CDR3 protein. This table holds approximately 480,000 distinct CDR3 sequences, around 15% found once. Regarding time point: newly diagnosed GD, antithyroid drugs for less than 3 months. The TCR library was prepared using RNA isolated from PBMCs. These data were likewise used in another study, on T cells in Graves' hyperthyroidism and ophthalmopathy.

The sequence derives from a middle-aged man with Graves disease. This specimen consisted of peripheral blood mononuclear cells (PBMCs), obtained at new diagnosis, from a patient treated with antithyroid drugs.

The DNA of the CDR3 is TGCAGCGTTGAAGATCCCCCCACAGGGGGCTACATTCAGTACTTC. Translated: CSVEDPPTGGYIQYF. The chain couples TRBV29-1 to TRBJ2-4; TRBD1 matches 9 bases. Trimming cost V 0 bases and J 8 bases; bases outside gene matches: 8. Per germline, CDR1 SQVTM and CDR2 ANQGSEA. The CDR3 contains 15 residues.